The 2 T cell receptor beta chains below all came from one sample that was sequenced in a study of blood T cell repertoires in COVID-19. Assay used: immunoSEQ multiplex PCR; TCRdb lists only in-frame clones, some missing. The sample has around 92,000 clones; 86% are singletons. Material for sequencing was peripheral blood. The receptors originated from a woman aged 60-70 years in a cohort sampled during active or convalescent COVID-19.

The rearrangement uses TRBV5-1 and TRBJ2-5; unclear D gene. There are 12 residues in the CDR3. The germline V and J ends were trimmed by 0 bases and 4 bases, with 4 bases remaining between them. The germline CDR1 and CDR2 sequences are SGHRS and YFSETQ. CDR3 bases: TGCGCCAGCAGCTTGGGGCCAGAGACCCAGTACTTC. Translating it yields CASSLGPETQYF.

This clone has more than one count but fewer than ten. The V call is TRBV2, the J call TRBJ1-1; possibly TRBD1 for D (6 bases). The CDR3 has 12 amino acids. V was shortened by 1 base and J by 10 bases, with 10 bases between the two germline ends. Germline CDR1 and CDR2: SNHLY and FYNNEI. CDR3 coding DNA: TGTGCCAGCAGTGAAGGAGGGGGGGGAGCTTTCTTT. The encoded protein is CASSEGGGGAFF. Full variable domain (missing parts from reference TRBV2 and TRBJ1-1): EPEVTQTPSHQVTQMGQEVILRCVPISNHLYFYWYRQILGQKVEFLVSFYNNEISEKSEIFDDQFSVERPDGSNFTLKIRSTKLEDSAMYFCASSEGGGGAFFGQGTRLTVV.